The 32 T cell receptor beta chains given below trace back to one sample, sequenced in a study of blood T cell repertoires in COVID-19. TCRdb's table, derived via immunoSEQ multiplex PCR, lists solely in-frame clones and lacks some. The sample consists of 150,000 to 200,000 clones, approximately 90% of them appearing once. Sequencing input: peripheral blood. The receptors originated from a man between 65 and 79 years old with active or convalescent COVID-19.

This chain joins TRBV28 and TRBJ1-6; D unresolved. V lost 2 bases and J 0 bases, leaving 8 bases between the germline ends. The CDR3 is 16 amino acids. CDR1 and CDR2 from the germline V gene are MDHEN and SYDVKM. CDR3 DNA: TGTGCCAGCAGTTTAGCAGGAAACTCCTATAATTCACCCCTCCACTTT. Its translation: CASSLAGNSYNSPLHF.

V gene TRBV28 combines with J gene TRBJ2-1; 7 bases agree with TRBD2. The CDR3 is 13 residues long. V lost 4 bases, J lost 13 bases, and 10 bases stayed unmatched. Germline V CDR1 and CDR2: MDHEN, SYDVKM. CDR3 loop: CASSSPGLKSQFF. CDR3 DNA sequence: TGTGCCAGCAGTTCCCCGGGACTAAAGAGCCAGTTCTTC. The entire variable domain, with the rest obtained from reference TRBV28 and TRBJ2-1, is as follows: DVKVTQSSRYLVKRTGEKVFLECVQDMDHENMFWYRQDPGLGLRLIYFSYDVKMKEKGDIPEGYSVSREKKERFSLILESASTNQTSMYLCASSSPGLKSQFFGPGTRLTVL.

V usage is TRBV11-2 and J usage is TRBJ2-7; a weak D match, TRBD2 (6 bases). Trimming stripped 6 bases from V and 0 bases from J, with 15 bases between. The CDR3 contains 15 residues. Per the germline V gene, CDR1 is SGHAT and CDR2 is FQNNGV. CDR3 in DNA: TGTGCCAGCAGTGTCGGGACTCTCATCTCCTACGAGCAGTACTTC. It is translated as CASSVGTLISYEQYF.

The sample holds a few counts of this clone. The chain has TRBV13 and TRBJ1-2, with a tentative D call TRBD1 (5 bases). This CDR3 has 13 residues. CDR1 is PRHDT and CDR2 is FYEKMQ in the germline V gene (reference sequence). V lost 3 bases and J lost 0, with 5 bases in between. The CDR3 coding sequence is TGTGCCAGCAGCTTGACAGCTAACTATGGCTACACCTTC. Its protein product is CASSLTANYGYTF.

The V gene is TRBV3-1 (or the pseudogene TRBV3-2), the J gene TRBJ1-5; 8 positions agree with TRBD1. V trimming: 0 bases; J trimming: 2 bases; junction bases outside the gene matches: 6. CDR1 and CDR2 (germline): LGHDT, YNNKEL (reference sequence). CDR3 length equals 17 residues. CDR3 protein: CASSQDPPGQGNQPQHF. The CDR3 DNA reads as TGTGCCAGCAGCCAAGATCCCCCGGGACAGGGCAATCAGCCCCAGCATTTT.

The rearrangement uses TRBV10-2 and TRBJ1-6, with D maybe TRBD1 (6 bases). This CDR3 region has 13 residues. V lost 8 bases and J 6 bases, leaving 11 bases between the germline ends. Germline values: CDR1 WSHSY, CDR2 SAAADI. The CDR3 is CASQGWGNSPLHF. The DNA of the CDR3 is TGCGCCAGCCAGGGGTGGGGTAATTCACCCCTCCACTTT.

This clone was seen only once. This sequence joins TRBV10-3 and TRBJ2-2, with 12 bases lining up with TRBD1. The germline gives CDR1 ENHRY, CDR2 SYGVKD. The junction had 4 bases not matched to a gene; V was cut back by 5 bases and J by 6 bases. The CDR3 spans 15 residues. CDR3 protein: CAISRDRGQSGELFF. The DNA of the CDR3 is TGTGCCATCAGTAGGGACAGGGGGCAATCCGGGGAGCTGTTTTTT.

This rearrangement joins TRBV7-8 to TRBJ1-4, with D unclear. V lost 5 bases and J lost 8, with 12 bases in between. Germline loops: CDR1 SGHVS, CDR2 FQNEAQ. The CDR3 extends over 13 amino acids. Here the CDR3 reads CASSPAGGEKLFF. In nucleotides, the CDR3 is TGTGCCAGCAGCCCGGCGGGAGGGGAAAAACTGTTTTTT.

This clone was seen ten or more times. The chain couples TRBV2 to TRBJ1-6; D gene uncertain. Trimming took 5 bases from V and 9 from J, leaving 11 bases between them. This CDR3 comprises 13 residues. CDR1 and CDR2 from the germline V gene are SNHLY and FYNNEI. This CDR3 reads CASSPGYGSPLHF. Here the CDR3 DNA reads TGTGCCAGCAGTCCGGGGTATGGTTCACCCCTCCACTTT.

V gene TRBV28 combines with J gene TRBJ1-5, with D possibly TRBD1 on 6 matching bases. Per the germline V gene, CDR1 is MDHEN and CDR2 is SYDVKM. The CDR3 consists of 15 residues. The V end lost 4 bases, the J end lost 1 base, and 11 bases lay between the germline ends. The CDR3 sequence is CASSSRTESNQPQHF. Written as DNA, the CDR3 is TGTGCCAGCAGTTCCCGGACAGAAAGCAATCAGCCCCAGCATTTT.

CDR3 region: CASSQAPDSVGSPLHF. CDR3 DNA sequence: TGCGCCAGCAGCCAAGCCCCAGACAGTGTTGGTTCACCCCTCCACTTT. This chain uses TRBV4-3 with TRBJ1-6, with D possibly being TRBD1 (5 bases). The CDR3 loop spans 16 amino acids. The ends were cut back, 1 base at V and 9 bases at J, with 16 bases in the middle. Germline CDR1 is LGHNA and CDR2 is YSLEER.

The chain links TRBV6-2 or TRBV6-3 to TRBJ1-3; the match to TRBD1 covers 8 bases. CDR1 and CDR2 (germline): MNHEY, SVGEGT. The junction had 5 bases not matched to a gene; V was cut back by 2 bases and J by 2 bases. The CDR3 sequence is 16 residues long. CDR3 region: CASSYARTGTGNTIYF. The CDR3 nucleotides are TGTGCCAGCAGTTACGCCCGGACAGGGACTGGAAACACCATATATTTT.

The gene calls are TRBV25-1 and TRBJ2-3; the D is unclear. With 4 bases removed from V and 4 bases from J, the gap between germline ends came to 9 bases. The CDR3 is 13 residues long. Germline V gene lookup returns CDR1 MGHDK and CDR2 SYGVNS. CDR3 coding DNA: TGTGCCAGCAGTGTCAGTGGCCCAGATACGCAGTATTTT. It is translated as CASSVSGPDTQYF. Using reference TRBV25-1 and TRBJ2-3 for the parts outside the CDR3, the full variable domain is EADIYQTPRYLVIGTGKKITLECSQTMGHDKMYWYQQDPGMELHLIHYSYGVNSTEKGDLSSESTVSRIRTEHFPLTLESARPSHTSQYLCASSVSGPDTQYFGPGTRLTVL.

The J gene is TRBJ2-4, the V gene TRBV6-5; 7 bases are a match to TRBD1. Looked up from germline, CDR1 is MNHEY and CDR2 is SVGAGI. The V gene end was trimmed by 6 bases and the J gene end by 6 bases; junction bases not matched to a gene: 8. The CDR3 runs 14 residues. The CDR3 is CASSHDRDLNIQYF. The CDR3 DNA reads as TGTGCCAGCAGCCACGACAGGGATCTAAACATTCAGTACTTC.

The V call is TRBV6-1, the J call TRBJ2-5; a weak D match, TRBD1 (5 bases). Germline V gene sequence: CDR1 MNHNS, CDR2 SASEGT. The CDR3 loop spans 13 amino acids. V was shortened by 1 base and J by 6 bases, with 9 bases between the two germline ends. The CDR3 bases are TGTGCCAGCAGTGAAGGACAGCCCCAGACCCAGTACTTC. Its protein product is CASSEGQPQTQYF.

The J gene is TRBJ2-5, the V gene TRBV30; TRBD1 might be the D (6 bases). The ends were cut back, 2 bases at V and 4 bases at J, with 17 bases in the middle. The germline CDR1 and CDR2 sequences are GTSNPN and SVGIG (reference sequence). The CDR3 is made up of 15 amino acids. For the CDR3, the DNA is TGTGCCTGGAGTCTGGCGACAGGCGCCCCAGAGACCCAGTACTTC. Encoded protein: CAWSLATGAPETQYF.

This CDR3 is CASSNRGGSSYEQYF. The DNA of the CDR3 is TGTGCCAGCAGCAACAGGGGGGGCAGCTCCTACGAGCAGTACTTC. The V call is TRBV7-2, the J call TRBJ2-7; perhaps TRBD1 as D (8 bases). Trimming took off 5 bases at V and 0 bases at J, with 14 bases between the two ends. The CDR3 runs 15 residues. From germline, CDR1 is SGHTA and CDR2 FQGNSA.

This clone was seen more than once but under ten times. The chain joins TRBV5-1 to TRBJ2-3, with TRBD2 matching 8 bases. Germline assignment: CDR1 SGHRS and CDR2 YFSETQ. V shed 2 bases and J 6 bases; nucleotides not matched to a gene: 5. This CDR3 comprises 14 residues. DNA of the CDR3: TGCGCCAGCAGCTTCCGAAGCGGGAGTGATACGCAGTATTTT. Translating it yields CASSFRSGSDTQYF.

The rearrangement links TRBV6-5 to TRBJ2-1; 7 bases agree with TRBD1. The V and J ends lost 3 bases and 2 bases, in that order; junction bases with no gene match: 4. CDR1 and CDR2 from the germline V gene are MNHEY and SVGAGI. The CDR3 runs 15 residues. The CDR3: CASSYGGQPYNEQFF. Written as DNA, the CDR3 is TGTGCCAGCAGTTATGGGGGACAGCCCTACAATGAGCAGTTCTTC.

J is TRBJ1-1 and V is TRBV5-1, with 8 bases that match TRBD1. This CDR3 has 14 residues. V lost 6 bases to trimming and J lost 2 bases; unmatched junction nucleotides: 6. Germline CDR1 and CDR2: SGHRS and YFSETQ. The CDR3 sequence is CASTLDRGNTEAFF. The CDR3 DNA reads TGCGCCAGCACCTTAGACAGGGGAAACACTGAAGCTTTCTTT.

The CDR3, as DNA: TGTGCCAGCAGTTACGGGACTAGCGGGATCAATGAGCAGTTCTTC. Encoded protein: CASSYGTSGINEQFF. V gene TRBV6-5 combines with J gene TRBJ2-1, with 13 bases fitting TRBD2. This CDR3 has 15 residues. The V and J ends lost 2 bases and 6 bases, in that order; junction bases with no gene match: 1. The germline gives CDR1 MNHEY, CDR2 SVGAGI.

The chain joins TRBV2 to TRBJ1-2, with D maybe TRBD1 (6 bases). Germline V gene data show CDR1 as SNHLY and CDR2 as FYNNEI. V was cut by 6 bases and J by 2 bases, with 16 bases left in between. There are 15 residues in the CDR3. The CDR3 loop is CASSHRQAENYGYTF. The CDR3, as DNA: TGTGCCAGCAGCCACAGACAGGCTGAAAACTATGGCTACACCTTC. The full variable domain, with the rest looked up from reference TRBV2 and TRBJ1-2, is EPEVTQTPSHQVTQMGQEVILRCVPISNHLYFYWYRQILGQKVEFLVSFYNNEISEKSEIFDDQFSVERPDGSNFTLKIRSTKLEDSAMYFCASSHRQAENYGYTFGSGTRLTVV.

The chain joins TRBV7-9 to TRBJ1-1, with TRBD1 as a possible D gene (5 bases). Trimming cost V 7 bases and J 8 bases, with 20 bases left between them. The CDR3 runs 14 residues. The germline CDR1 and CDR2 sequences are SEHNR and FQNEAQ (reference sequence). The CDR3 DNA reads TGTGCCAGCAACCCGGGGGGGGTATTCTCCGAAGCTTTCTTT. Encoded protein: CASNPGGVFSEAFF. The full variable domain, completed using reference TRBV7-9 and TRBJ1-1, is DTGVSQNPRHKITKRGQNVTFRCDPISEHNRLYWYRQTLGQGPEFLTYFQNEAQLEKSRLLSDRFSAERPKGSFSTLEIQRTEQGDSAMYLCASNPGGVFSEAFFGQGTRLTVV.

The V gene is TRBV18, the J gene TRBJ2-2; TRBD2 agrees at 7 bases. V gave up 4 bases and J gave up 4 bases; unmatched junction bases: 3. CDR3 length: 14 amino acids. Germline V lookup: CDR1 KGHSH, CDR2 LQKENI. CDR3: CASSRGLPTGELFF. As DNA, the CDR3 is TGTGCCAGCTCACGGGGACTACCCACCGGGGAGCTGTTTTTT.

The chain links TRBV9 to TRBJ2-3; D perhaps matches TRBD2 (6 bases). The ends were cut back, 0 bases at V and 4 bases at J, with 12 bases in the middle. Per germline, CDR1 SGDLS and CDR2 YYNGEE. CDR3 size: 15 residues. The CDR3 here is CASSVAASVPDTQYF. The CDR3 nucleotides read TGTGCCAGCAGCGTAGCCGCTAGCGTTCCAGATACGCAGTATTTT.

The chain couples TRBV18 to TRBJ2-2; 8 bases line up with TRBD1. Germline V gene data show CDR1 as KGHSH and CDR2 as LQKENI. The CDR3 has 17 amino acids. Trimming removed 0 bases from V and 0 bases from J; junction bases left unmatched: 3. CDR3 sequence: CASSPPGTGSNTGELFF. The CDR3 DNA follows: TGTGCCAGCTCACCACCGGGGACAGGTTCGAACACCGGGGAGCTGTTTTTT.

The chain joins TRBV19 to TRBJ2-3, with 7 bases matching TRBD1. Germline CDR1 LNHDA, CDR2 SQIVND (reference sequence). The ends lost 6 bases at V and 2 bases at J; junction bases unmatched: 2. The CDR3 totals 13 residues. The CDR3 spells CASRDRNTDTQYF. The CDR3 coding sequence is TGTGCCAGTAGGGACAGGAACACAGATACGCAGTATTTT. Variable domain in full (rest from reference TRBV19 and TRBJ2-3): DGGITQSPKYLFRKEGQNVTLSCEQNLNHDAMYWYRQDPGQGLRLIYYSQIVNDFQKGDIAEGYSVSREKKESFPLTVTSAQKNPTAFYLCASRDRNTDTQYFGPGTRLTVL.

V is TRBV30 and J is TRBJ1-1, with D tentatively TRBD1 (5 bases). The CDR3 runs 15 residues. Germline CDR1 reads GTSNPN; CDR2 reads SVGIG (reference sequence). Between the trimmed V and J ends, which lost 4 bases and 5 bases, there was a span of 20 bases. The CDR3 reads CAWTRGLNRETEAFF. DNA for the CDR3: TGTGCCTGGACCCGGGGACTCAACCGGGAAACTGAAGCTTTCTTT.

The chain has TRBV7-9 and TRBJ1-2, with D uncertain. The V end was cut by 6 bases, the J end by 1 base, with 12 bases between. There are 14 residues in the CDR3. Per germline, CDR1 SEHNR and CDR2 FQNEAQ (reference sequence). As DNA, the CDR3 is TGTGCCAGCAGTGGGGAGCCGCTTAACTATGGCTACACCTTC. It translates to CASSGEPLNYGYTF.

This chain connects TRBV5-1 to TRBJ2-5; 10 nucleotides align to TRBD2. Trimming at V came to 3 bases and at J to 7 bases, leaving 9 bases not matched to a gene. The germline V gene has CDR1 SGHRS and CDR2 YFSETQ. The CDR3 length is 15 residues. The CDR3 coding sequence is TGCGCCAGCAGCTATAGCGGGGGGCAGTTGTCGACCCAGTACTTC. Encoded protein: CASSYSGGQLSTQYF. The full variable domain, with the rest looked up from reference TRBV5-1 and TRBJ2-5, is KAGVTQTPRYLIKTRGQQVTLSCSPISGHRSVSWYQQTPGQGLQFLFEYFSETQRNKGNFPGRFSGRQFSNSRSEMNVSTLELGDSALYLCASSYSGGQLSTQYFGPGTRLLVL.

The chain joins TRBV7-9 to TRBJ2-5; D gene uncertain. Germline loops: CDR1 SEHNR, CDR2 FQNEAQ (reference sequence). V was cut by 2 bases and J by 5 bases, with 6 bases left in between. The CDR3 is 12 residues long. CDR3 protein: CASSLSGETQYF. The CDR3 DNA is TGTGCCAGCAGCTTATCAGGCGAGACCCAGTACTTC.

The CDR3 here is CASSPRGLGFDEQFF. CDR3 coding DNA: TGTGCCAGCAGCCCCAGAGGACTAGGATTCGATGAGCAGTTCTTC. The gene calls are TRBV14 and TRBJ2-1, with 7 bases lining up with TRBD2. The CDR3 has 15 amino acids. Germline V CDR1 and CDR2: SGHDN, FVKESK. V dropped 4 bases and J dropped 8; count of bases not matched to a gene: 11.